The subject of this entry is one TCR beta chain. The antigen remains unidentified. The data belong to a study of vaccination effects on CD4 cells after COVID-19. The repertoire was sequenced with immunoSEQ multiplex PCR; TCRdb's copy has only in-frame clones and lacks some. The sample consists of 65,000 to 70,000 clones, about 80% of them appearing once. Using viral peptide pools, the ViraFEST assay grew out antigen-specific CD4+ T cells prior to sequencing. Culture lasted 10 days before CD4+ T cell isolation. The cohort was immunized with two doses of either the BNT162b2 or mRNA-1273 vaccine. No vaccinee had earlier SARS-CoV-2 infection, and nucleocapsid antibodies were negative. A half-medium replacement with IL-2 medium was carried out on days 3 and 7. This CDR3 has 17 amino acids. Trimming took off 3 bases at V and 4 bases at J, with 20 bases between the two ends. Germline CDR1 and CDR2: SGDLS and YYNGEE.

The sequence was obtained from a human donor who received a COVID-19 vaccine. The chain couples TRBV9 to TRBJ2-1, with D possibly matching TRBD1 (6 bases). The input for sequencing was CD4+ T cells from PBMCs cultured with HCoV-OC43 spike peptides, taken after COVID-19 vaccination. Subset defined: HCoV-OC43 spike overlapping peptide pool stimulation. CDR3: CASSALYATGPYNEQFF. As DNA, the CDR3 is TGTGCCAGCAGCGCCCTCTATGCGACAGGACCATACAATGAGCAGTTCTTC.